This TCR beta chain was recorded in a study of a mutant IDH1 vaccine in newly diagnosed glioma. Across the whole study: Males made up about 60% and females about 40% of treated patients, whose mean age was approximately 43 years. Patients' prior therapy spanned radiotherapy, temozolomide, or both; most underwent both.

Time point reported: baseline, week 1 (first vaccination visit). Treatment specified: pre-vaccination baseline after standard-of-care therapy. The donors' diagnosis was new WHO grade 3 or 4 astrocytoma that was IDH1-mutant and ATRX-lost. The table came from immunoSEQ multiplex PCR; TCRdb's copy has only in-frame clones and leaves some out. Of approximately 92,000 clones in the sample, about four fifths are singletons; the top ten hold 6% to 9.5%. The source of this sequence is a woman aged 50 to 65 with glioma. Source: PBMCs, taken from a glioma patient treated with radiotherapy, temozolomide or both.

CDR3 in DNA: TGTGCCAGCAGCTCGATGAATTCCCCCTTAGATGGCTACACCTTC. Translation: CASSSMNSPLDGYTF. The genes are TRBV11-3 and TRBJ1-2; the D is unclear. With 4 bases removed from V and 6 bases from J, the gap between germline ends came to 18 bases. Germline CDR1 and CDR2: SGHNT and YENEEA. CDR3 length: 15 amino acids.